The TCR beta chain described here comes from a study of blood T cell repertoires in COVID-19. The germline gives CDR1 LNHDA, CDR2 SQIVND (reference sequence). The CDR3 extends over 13 amino acids. V was cut by 10 bases and J by 0 bases, with 12 bases left in between. Per the original methods: For nucleated cells, counts were estimated from reference gene primer amplification. Sequenced by immunoSEQ multiplex PCR; TCRdb stores in-frame clones only, minus some. The DNA gave D and trimming, while V, J and clone size come from that table. The sample has about 58,000 clones; roughly 77% are singletons. The genes are TRBV19 and TRBJ1-2; D ambiguous. This sequence originates from a man aged 55 to 70 with COVID-19, enrolled during active disease. The specimen was peripheral blood. CDR3 in amino acids: CATLFAANYGYTF. CDR3 coding DNA: TGTGCCACCCTCTTTGCGGCTAACTATGGCTACACCTTC.